Each of the 30 T cell receptor beta chains below was sequenced from the same sample in a study of T cell changes during pregnancy in multiple sclerosis. Sequencing was performed with immunoSEQ multiplex PCR; in TCRdb, only in-frame clones are kept and a portion is missing. Altogether roughly 93,000 clones are present, more than 85% being singletons, with the ten largest covering more than 1.5%. The sequenced sample was peripheral blood, obtained in the first trimester of pregnancy. The receptors stem from a female donor in good health, enrolled as a control in a pregnancy study.

The chain links TRBV4-3 to TRBJ1-5; no clear D. CDR3 length: 17 residues. Germline V lookup: CDR1 LGHNA, CDR2 YSLEER. The V end was cut by 1 base, the J end by 4 bases, with 17 bases between. CDR3 loop: CASSQGAIATGNQPQHF. The CDR3 DNA follows: TGCGCCAGCAGCCAAGGGGCCATTGCTACTGGGAATCAGCCCCAGCATTTT.

The chain has TRBV6-1 and TRBJ1-3; D might be TRBD1 (6 bases). V shed 4 bases and J shed 0 bases, with 10 bases lying between them. The CDR3 length is 15 residues. Looked up from germline, CDR1 is MNHNS and CDR2 is SASEGT. CDR3: CASSATGNSGNTIYF. CDR3 nucleotide sequence: TGTGCCAGCAGTGCCACAGGGAACTCTGGAAACACCATATATTTT.

The rearrangement links TRBV7-9 to TRBJ1-2; 11 bases align to TRBD1. CDR3 length equals 15 residues. Germline CDR1 and CDR2: SEHNR and FQNEAQ (reference sequence). V lost 5 bases to trimming and J lost 5 bases; unmatched junction nucleotides: 7. The chain's CDR3 is CASSQSGTGGYGYTF. DNA of the CDR3: TGTGCCAGCAGCCAATCAGGGACAGGGGGGTATGGCTACACCTTC.

Here the CDR3 DNA reads TGTGCCAGCAGCTTACCTGCACAGATTGAAGCTTTCTTT. It encodes CASSLPAQIEAFF. V is TRBV7-9 and J is TRBJ1-1, with D hard to call. V was shortened by 2 bases and J by 7 bases, with 11 bases between the two germline ends. CDR1 is SEHNR and CDR2 is FQNEAQ in the germline V gene (reference sequence). The CDR3 has 13 residues.

This chain connects TRBV29-1 to TRBJ2-5; D is unclear. Trimming removed 3 bases at V and 3 bases at J, with 11 bases between. Germline V gene sequence: CDR1 SQVTM, CDR2 ANQGSEA. The length of the CDR3 is 13 residues. CDR3: CSVDRSRKETQYF. CDR3 DNA sequence: TGCAGCGTTGATCGGTCGCGGAAAGAGACCCAGTACTTC.

The rearrangement links TRBV28 to TRBJ2-1; TRBD1 matches at 8 bases. This CDR3 spans 15 amino acids. With 9 bases clipped from V and 5 bases from J, the junction kept 12 bases outside the gene matches. In germline, CDR1 is MDHEN, CDR2 SYDVKM. The CDR3 loop is CASSSRGTGNNEQFF. The CDR3 bases are TGTGCCAGTTCCTCGCGAGGGACAGGTAACAATGAGCAGTTCTTC.

The rearrangement links TRBV4-3 to TRBJ2-1, with TRBD2 identical over 12 bases. The CDR3 is 16 amino acids. V lost 3 bases and J lost 6; bases outside the gene matches: 6. Germline V gives CDR1 LGHNA, CDR2 YSLEER. In nucleotides, the CDR3 is TGCGCCAGCAGCCAGGAACTAGCGGGGGGACCCAATGAGCAGTTCTTC. This translates into CASSQELAGGPNEQFF.

The V and J genes are TRBV19 and TRBJ2-1; 9 bases match TRBD2. Germline V lookup: CDR1 LNHDA, CDR2 SQIVND (reference sequence). The trim removed 5 bases at V and 3 bases at J, leaving 5 bases unmatched. The CDR3 runs to 15 residues. The CDR3 sequence: CASSPTSGVYNEQFF. Written as DNA, the CDR3 is TGTGCCAGTAGTCCGACTAGCGGAGTCTACAATGAGCAGTTCTTC.

The chain recombines TRBV4-3 with TRBJ2-5; perhaps TRBD2 as D (6 bases). V was clipped by 1 base and J by 4 bases, with 10 bases between them. Germline lookup yields CDR1 LGHNA and CDR2 YSLEER. The CDR3 has 14 amino acids. For the CDR3, the DNA is TGCGCCAGCAGCCAAGTTCTAGCGAGAGAGACCCAGTACTTC. Amino acids: CASSQVLARETQYF.

The chain recombines TRBV19 with TRBJ1-4; the D is unclear. Trimming shortened V by 4 bases and J by 5 bases, and 14 bases separated the two germline ends. Germline V gene lookup returns CDR1 LNHDA and CDR2 SQIVND (reference sequence). This CDR3 has 15 amino acids. CDR3 loop: CASSTLAGLNEKLFF. The CDR3 DNA is TGTGCCAGTAGTACCCTGGCCGGGTTAAATGAAAAACTGTTTTTT.

CDR3 in DNA: TGTGCCAGCAGGGCAACGGGGGGTCAAGAGACCCAGTACTTC. Its protein product is CASRATGGQETQYF. The chain recombines TRBV6-5 with TRBJ2-5; the match to TRBD2 covers 7 bases. Germline assignment: CDR1 MNHEY and CDR2 SVGAGI. The ends lost 6 bases at V and 2 bases at J; junction bases unmatched: 6. This CDR3 region has 14 residues.

The chain employs TRBV7-3 and TRBJ2-2; 8 nucleotides agree with TRBD1. V gave up 5 bases and J gave up 7 bases; unmatched junction bases: 9. The CDR3 covers 15 residues. Germline loops: CDR1 SGHTA, CDR2 FQGTGA. CDR3 region: CASSRQGQAGGELFF. CDR3 DNA sequence: TGTGCCAGCAGCAGACAGGGACAGGCAGGCGGGGAGCTGTTTTTT.

The gene calls are TRBV5-1 and TRBJ1-1, with D possibly being TRBD1 (6 bases). Looked up from germline, CDR1 is SGHRS and CDR2 is YFSETQ. The germline V and J ends were trimmed by 1 base and 7 bases, with 14 bases remaining between them. This CDR3 is built from 14 residues. The CDR3 coding sequence is TGCGCCAGCAGCTTGACGGGGGGCCCGGGTGAAGCTTTCTTT. It encodes CASSLTGGPGEAFF.

This rearrangement joins TRBV6-5 to TRBJ2-7; D might be TRBD1 (5 bases). This CDR3 comprises 13 residues. The V gene lost 2 bases and the J gene lost 3 bases, with 8 bases spanning the gap. The germline CDR1 and CDR2 sequences are MNHEY and SVGAGI. The CDR3 reads CASSYQGNYEQYF. The CDR3 DNA reads TGTGCCAGCAGTTACCAGGGTAACTACGAGCAGTACTTC.

The V gene is TRBV7-2, the J gene TRBJ2-2; D is undetermined. From germline, CDR1 is SGHTA and CDR2 FQGNSA. The germline V and J ends were trimmed by 5 bases and 11 bases, with 12 bases remaining between them. The CDR3 loop spans 12 amino acids. The CDR3 nucleotides read TGTGCCAGCAGCCTAAGTCGAGGAGAGCTGTTTTTT. Translation: CASSLSRGELFF.

This chain connects TRBV5-1 to TRBJ1-1, with D perhaps matching TRBD1 (6 bases). The germline gives CDR1 SGHRS, CDR2 YFSETQ. The CDR3 extends over 15 amino acids. V lost 3 bases, J lost 1 base, and 13 bases lay in between. The CDR3 here is CASSSPDRPNTEAFF. DNA for the CDR3: TGCGCCAGCAGCTCCCCGGACAGACCGAACACTGAAGCTTTCTTT.

The chain couples TRBV4-1 to TRBJ1-2; TRBD1 agrees at 7 bases. After removal of 5 bases from V and 2 bases from J, the junction contained 11 bases not matched to a gene. The CDR3 runs 16 residues. Germline values: CDR1 MGHRA, CDR2 YSYEKL. This CDR3 is CASSKQETGLNYGYTF. In DNA, the CDR3 is TGCGCCAGCAGCAAGCAAGAGACAGGGCTCAACTATGGCTACACCTTC.

V is TRBV14 and J is TRBJ2-5; 7 nucleotides match TRBD2. CDR3 length equals 15 residues. Germline-derived CDR1 and CDR2 are SGHDN and FVKESK. J gave up 5 bases and V 4 bases, and 10 bases lay outside the gene matches. The CDR3 DNA reads TGTGCCAGCAGCCCGGGACTAAACTTCGGGGAGACCCAGTACTTC. This gives the protein CASSPGLNFGETQYF.

In its sample, this clone was seen a few times. V is TRBV15 and J is TRBJ2-3; 9 bases map to TRBD1. Germline CDR1 reads LNHNV; CDR2 reads YYDKDF (reference sequence). The CDR3 has 15 amino acids. The junction had 3 bases not matched to a gene; V was cut back by 5 bases and J by 0 bases. The CDR3 DNA reads as TGTGCCACCAGCCCCGGGACAGGGAGCACAGATACGCAGTATTTT. It specifies CATSPGTGSTDTQYF.

V gene TRBV9 combines with J gene TRBJ1-5; TRBD1 matches at 8 bases. J gave up 3 bases and V 4 bases, and 3 bases lay outside the gene matches. Germline lookup yields CDR1 SGDLS and CDR2 YYNGEE. The CDR3 runs 14 residues. The CDR3 spells CASSPGQANQPQHF. For the CDR3, the DNA is TGTGCCAGCAGCCCGGGACAGGCCAATCAGCCCCAGCATTTT. The variable domain in full, completed from reference TRBV9 and TRBJ1-5, reads DSGVTQTPKHLITATGQRVTLRCSPRSGDLSVYWYQQSLDQGLQFLIQYYNGEERAKGNILERFSAQQFPDLHSELNLSSLELGDSALYFCASSPGQANQPQHFGDGTRLSIL.

The V and J genes are TRBV6-5 and TRBJ2-7, with 8 nucleotides matching TRBD2. This CDR3 spans 15 amino acids. V dropped 4 bases and J dropped 6; count of bases not matched to a gene: 11. Looked up from germline, CDR1 is MNHEY and CDR2 is SVGAGI. The CDR3 loop reads CASSSIRGGASEQYF. The DNA for the CDR3 is TGTGCCAGCAGTTCCATTCGGGGGGGGGCGTCCGAGCAGTACTTC.

The V gene is TRBV5-6, the J gene TRBJ1-6; TRBD1 might be the D (5 bases). Germline CDR1 and CDR2: SGHDT and YYEEEE. CDR3 length: 14 amino acids. V lost 4 bases to trimming and J lost 11 bases, with 16 bases between them. As DNA, the CDR3 is TGTGCCAGCAGCGGGGCGAGGTCGACGGCACCCCTCCACTTT. Encoded protein: CASSGARSTAPLHF.

The chain carries TRBV6-6 and TRBJ2-7, with 7 bases fitting TRBD1. Germline V lookup: CDR1 MNHNY, CDR2 SVGAGI (reference sequence). V dropped 4 bases and J dropped 0; count of bases not matched to a gene: 9. CDR3 length: 16 residues. The CDR3: CASSSFDRAYSYEQYF. Here the CDR3 DNA reads TGTGCCAGCAGTTCCTTCGACAGGGCCTACTCCTACGAGCAGTACTTC.

The genes are TRBV18 and TRBJ1-5; D is unresolved. This CDR3 region has 15 residues. Germline V gene data show CDR1 as KGHSH and CDR2 as LQKENI. Trimming took 3 bases from V and 3 from J, leaving 12 bases between them. The CDR3: CASSPGLSSNQPQHF. CDR3 in DNA: TGTGCCAGCTCACCGGGCCTTTCTTCCAATCAGCCCCAGCATTTT.

This clone was seen more than once but under ten times. The chain carries TRBV19 and TRBJ1-1; TRBD1 is a possible D gene (5 bases). Germline V gives CDR1 LNHDA, CDR2 SQIVND (reference sequence). The CDR3 extends over 14 amino acids. Trimming pared 2 bases from V and 5 bases from J, leaving 12 bases between. The chain's CDR3 is CASSISNRKTEAFF. In nucleotides, the CDR3 is TGTGCCAGTAGTATAAGTAACAGGAAAACTGAAGCTTTCTTT.

The chain employs TRBV10-3 and TRBJ1-4, with TRBD1 identical over 7 bases. The junction had 3 bases not matched to a gene; V was cut back by 3 bases and J by 5 bases. The CDR3 totals 14 residues. CDR1 and CDR2 (germline): ENHRY, SYGVKD. In DNA, the CDR3 is TGTGCCATCAGTGAAGGGGGCCGGAATGAAAAACTGTTTTTT. This sequence encodes CAISEGGRNEKLFF.

V is TRBV19 and J is TRBJ2-3; D may be TRBD2 (6 bases). V dropped 6 bases and J dropped 1 base, with 20 bases sitting between them. This CDR3 comprises 17 residues. The V gene's germline CDR1 is LNHDA and CDR2 SQIVND (reference sequence). The CDR3 reads CASRRRIGSRGTDTQYF. The CDR3 nucleotides read TGTGCCAGTAGACGGAGAATCGGGAGCCGGGGCACAGATACGCAGTATTTT.

The rearrangement links TRBV19 to TRBJ1-1, with 8 bases lining up with TRBD1. The length of the CDR3 is 17 residues. Trimming removed 4 bases from V and 5 bases from J; junction bases left unmatched: 15. CDR1 is LNHDA, CDR2 SQIVND, per germline (reference sequence). CDR3 loop: CASSTLTGQGEGTEAFF. DNA of the CDR3: TGTGCCAGTAGTACTCTCACAGGACAGGGCGAAGGAACTGAAGCTTTCTTT. The entire variable domain, with the rest obtained from reference TRBV19 and TRBJ1-1, is as follows: DGGITQSPKYLFRKEGQNVTLSCEQNLNHDAMYWYRQDPGQGLRLIYYSQIVNDFQKGDIAEGYSVSREKKESFPLTVTSAQKNPTAFYLCASSTLTGQGEGTEAFFGQGTRLTVV.

The rearrangement uses TRBV19 and TRBJ1-2; no definite D call. The CDR3 totals 15 residues. Deletions cut 4 bases from V and 1 base from J, with 13 bases between. The germline gives CDR1 LNHDA, CDR2 SQIVND (reference sequence). The CDR3 is CASSKLSGINYGYTF. The CDR3 DNA follows: TGTGCCAGTAGTAAGTTGTCAGGAATTAACTATGGCTACACCTTC.

This sequence joins TRBV7-8 and TRBJ2-7; 10 bases are shared with TRBD1. Trimming took 5 bases from V and 1 from J; bases not matched to a gene: 8. This CDR3 contains 16 residues. Germline lookup yields CDR1 SGHVS and CDR2 FQNEAQ. This chain's CDR3 is CASSLRQGASSYEQYF. CDR3 in DNA: TGTGCCAGCAGCCTAAGACAGGGGGCAAGTTCCTACGAGCAGTACTTC.